This TCR beta chain stems from a study of blood T cell repertoires in COVID-19. Study-wide context: Spain, Italy and the United States supplied samples that represented acute and convalescent COVID-19.

Germline CDR1 is MNHEY and CDR2 is SVGAGI. This CDR3 comprises 14 residues. With V trimmed by 5 bases and J by 1 base, 2 bases remained unmatched. Authors' data handling: From reference gene primer amplification, estimates of nucleated cell counts were derived. Sequencing used immunoSEQ multiplex PCR; TCRdb keeps in-frame clones, though not all of them. The DNA was the basis for D and trimming; V, J and clone size are from that table. The sample consists of 210,000 or so clones, approximately 81% of them appearing once. The receptor's source is a woman of 80 years or more with acute or convalescent COVID-19. The sequenced material came from peripheral blood. The J gene is TRBJ1-1, the V gene TRBV6-5; 9 bases align to TRBD1. CDR3 amino acids: CASSKDRGNTEAFF. The CDR3 nucleotides read TGTGCCAGCAGTAAGGACAGGGGGAACACTGAAGCTTTCTTT.